This T cell receptor (beta chain) was recovered during a study of T-cell reconstitution after alpha-beta-depleted transplantation in children. Study-wide results and caveats: Surviving thymic progenitors and recipient T cells were the source of high TCRbeta diversity at day 60 in some patients. Expanded graft clones, several hundred of them, were reportedly the source of alpha-beta T cells about two months after transplant. After one year, T-cell counts and TCRbeta diversity mostly came from new T cells.

Unique molecular identifiers were incorporated into the prepared TCRbeta library. TCRdb reprocessed the PCR reads with MiXCR, giving one entry per CDR3 protein. This sample has approximately 980,000 distinct CDR3 sequences, with roughly 31% found just once. This clonotype was recorded many times. The antigen is undetermined. This CDR3 has 13 residues. The trim removed 5 bases at V and 4 bases at J, leaving 2 bases unmatched. The sequencing here drew on PBMCs, mostly from graft donor cells, taken 360 days after TCRalphabeta/CD19-depleted stem cell transplant. This receptor was identified in a boy younger than two who had a stem cell transplant for SCID, so the T cells may come from the graft donor. This rearrangement joins TRBV12-3 or TRBV12-4 to TRBJ1-2, with 9 bases matching TRBD1. This CDR3 is CASSRDRVYGYTF. Here the CDR3 DNA reads TGTGCCAGCAGTCGGGACAGGGTCTATGGCTACACCTTC.